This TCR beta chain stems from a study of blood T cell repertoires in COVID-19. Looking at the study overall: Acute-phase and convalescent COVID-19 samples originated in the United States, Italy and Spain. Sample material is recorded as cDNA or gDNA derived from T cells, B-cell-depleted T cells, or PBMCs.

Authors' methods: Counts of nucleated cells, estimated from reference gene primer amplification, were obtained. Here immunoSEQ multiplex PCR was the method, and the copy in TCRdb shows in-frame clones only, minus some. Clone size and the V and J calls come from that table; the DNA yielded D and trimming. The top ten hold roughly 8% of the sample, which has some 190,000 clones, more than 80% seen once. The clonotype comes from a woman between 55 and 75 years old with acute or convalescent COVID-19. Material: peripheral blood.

The CDR3 sequence is CATSESTGTILSNQPQHF. Written as DNA, the CDR3 is TGTGCCACCAGTGAGTCAACCGGGACAATTCTTAGCAATCAGCCCCAGCATTTT. The chain has TRBV24-1 and TRBJ1-5; tentative D call: TRBD1 (6 bases). Germline assignment: CDR1 KGHDR and CDR2 SFDVKD. CDR3 length: 18 residues. V was cut by 4 bases and J by 0 bases, with 18 bases left in between.